This TCR beta chain appears in the sequencing data of a study of T-cell memory formation after mild COVID-19. TCRdb reanalysed the 5' RACE reads using MiXCR and keeps one entry per CDR3 protein. The table has some 450,000 distinct CDR3 sequences, 20% seen once; the top ten hold about 8.1%. This clonotype was recorded a few times. Germline V CDR1 and CDR2: ENHRY, SYGVKD. This CDR3 spans 15 amino acids. Trimming took off 4 bases at V and 6 bases at J, with 15 bases between the two ends. The specimen sequenced was PBMCs or a T cell subset sorted from them (not recorded which). V usage is TRBV10-3 and J usage is TRBJ2-2, with TRBD1 as a possible D gene (6 bases). This clonotype was sampled from an adult woman who had mild COVID-19 (a few samples of this study predate the infection). Cell type and time point are not known. The CDR3 protein is CAISGGQIRSGELFF. In nucleotides, the CDR3 is TGTGCCATCAGTGGCGGACAGATCCGGTCCGGGGAGCTGTTTTTT.